A selection of T cell receptor beta chains follows, all from one sample in a study of regulatory T cells in long-lasting Graves disease. MiXCR, applied by TCRdb to the multiplex PCR reads, yields one record per CDR3 protein. The sample lists approximately 400,000 distinct CDR3 sequences, about 16% occurring once. The sample consisted of peripheral blood mononuclear cells (PBMCs), taken at new diagnosis, from a patient treated with antithyroid drugs. The origin of the receptors is a female donor with Graves disease. The CDR3 runs from the conserved cysteine through the conserved F or W. The order of the fields is clone size, J gene, V gene, D gene, CDR3 DNA, CDR3 protein. D genes are given only for firm matches. Only some rows state a clone size, as once, few, many or a class for expanded clones.

many TRBJ1-5 TRBV5-1 NA TGTGCCAGCAGCTTGGCCTATCAGTTCAATAGCAATCAGCCCCAGCATTTT CASSLAYQFNSNQPQHF
many TRBJ2-7 TRBV7-8 NA TGTGCCAGCAGCTTAGGGTCAGGGAACGAGCAGTACTTC CASSLGSGNEQYF
many TRBJ1-1 TRBV5-4 NA TGTGCCAGCAGCTTCATGAGCACTGAAGCTTTCTTT CASSFMSTEAFF
many TRBJ1-2 TRBV7-3 NA TGTGCCAGCAGCTCCAGGGCGTATGGCTACACCTTC CASSSRAYGYTF
many TRBJ2-4 TRBV6-2/TRBV6-3 NA TGTGCCAGCAGAGATCTGAGGGGATGGAACATTCAGTACTTC CASRDLRGWNIQYF
few TRBJ1-2 TRBV5-6 TRBD1 TGTGCCAGCAGCCTGGACAGGGCGACAGAGAACTATGGCTACACCTTC CASSLDRATENYGYTF
few TRBJ1-2 TRBV7-2 NA TGTGCCAGCAGCTTTGGTCAGCATCTTCGTAACTATGGCTACACCTTC CASSFGQHLRNYGYTF
few TRBJ1-2 TRBV29-1 NA TGCAGCGTTGACAGTTACTATGGCTACACCTTC CSVDSYYGYTF
NA TRBJ2-4 TRBV12-5 TRBD2 TGTGCTAGTGGTTTATCGCCGAGCGGGAGGGATCAGTACTTC CASGLSPSGRDQYF
few TRBJ1-1 TRBV6-1 TRBD1 TGTGCCAGCAGTGCATCCGGGTTCGGAGAGGGGGCTTTTACTGAAGCTTTCTTT CASSASGFGEGAFTEAFF
many TRBJ2-1 TRBV27 NA TGTGCCAGCAGTTTTCAGTGGACTCCCCTAGGCAATGAGCAGTTCTTC CASSFQWTPLGNEQFF
few TRBJ2-1 TRBV20-1 NA TGCAGTGCTAGATCCGGGGTTGCAAACTCCTACAATGAGCAGTTCTTC CSARSGVANSYNEQFF
once TRBJ2-1 TRBV7-9 TRBD2 TGTGCCAGCAGCGACGGACTAGCGGGAAGAAATGAGCAGTTCTTC CASSDGLAGRNEQFF
many TRBJ2-7 TRBV5-1 TRBD2 TGCGCCAGCAGCTTGGAGTCGGGACTAGCCTACGAGCAGTACTTC CASSLESGLAYEQYF
NA TRBJ2-3 TRBV9 TRBD2 TGTGCCAGCAGCGCGGGACTAGCGGTTCCCTCGGATACGCAGTATTTT CASSAGLAVPSDTQYF
many TRBJ1-1 TRBV27 NA TGTGCCAGCAGTTTAAGCCTGGACGTGCTGAACACTGAAGCTTTCTTT CASSLSLDVLNTEAFF
many TRBJ2-7 TRBV20-1 TRBD2 TGCAGTCTCACGGGGCCTAGCGGGACCTACGAGCAGTACTTC CSLTGPSGTYEQYF
many TRBJ1-1 TRBV7-9 NA TGTGCCAGCAGCATAAGTAACACTGAAGCTTTCTTT CASSISNTEAFF